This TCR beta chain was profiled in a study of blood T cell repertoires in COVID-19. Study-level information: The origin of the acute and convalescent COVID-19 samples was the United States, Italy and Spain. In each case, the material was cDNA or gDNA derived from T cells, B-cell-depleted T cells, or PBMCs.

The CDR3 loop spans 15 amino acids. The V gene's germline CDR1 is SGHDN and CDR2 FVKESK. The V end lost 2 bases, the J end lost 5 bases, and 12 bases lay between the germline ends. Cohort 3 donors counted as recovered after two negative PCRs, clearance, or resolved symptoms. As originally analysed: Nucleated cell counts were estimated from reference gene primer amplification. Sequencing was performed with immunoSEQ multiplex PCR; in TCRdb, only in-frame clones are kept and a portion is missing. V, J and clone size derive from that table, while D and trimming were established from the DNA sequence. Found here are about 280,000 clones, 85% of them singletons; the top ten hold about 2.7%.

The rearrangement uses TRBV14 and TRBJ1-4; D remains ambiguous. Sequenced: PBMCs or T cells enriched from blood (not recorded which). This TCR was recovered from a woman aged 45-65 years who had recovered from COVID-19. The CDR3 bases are TGTGCCAGCAGCCAATACGGACTGCCCAATGAAAAACTGTTTTTT. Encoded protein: CASSQYGLPNEKLFF.